Reported below is one T cell receptor (beta chain). Sequencing used immunoSEQ multiplex PCR; TCRdb keeps in-frame clones, though not all of them. Among approximately 21,000 clones listed, nearly 85% were seen once. CDR3 length: 14 amino acids. Germline-derived CDR1 and CDR2 are SGHRS and YFSETQ. The V end lost 0 bases, the J end lost 6 bases, and 13 bases lay between the germline ends. This sample was taken from a study of OX40 agonist ivuxolimab in advanced cancers. Here the sequenced sample was CD4+ or CD8+ T cells sorted from blood, taken in a trial of the OX40 agonist ivuxolimab. The chain links TRBV5-1 to TRBJ2-7; D is perhaps TRBD2 (5 bases). The receptor was isolated from an adult with an advanced solid tumor such as melanoma, head and neck, liver or kidney cancer. CDR3 amino acids: CASSLGRERSEQYF. CDR3 in DNA: TGCGCCAGCAGCTTGGGCCGGGAACGATCCGAGCAGTACTTC.